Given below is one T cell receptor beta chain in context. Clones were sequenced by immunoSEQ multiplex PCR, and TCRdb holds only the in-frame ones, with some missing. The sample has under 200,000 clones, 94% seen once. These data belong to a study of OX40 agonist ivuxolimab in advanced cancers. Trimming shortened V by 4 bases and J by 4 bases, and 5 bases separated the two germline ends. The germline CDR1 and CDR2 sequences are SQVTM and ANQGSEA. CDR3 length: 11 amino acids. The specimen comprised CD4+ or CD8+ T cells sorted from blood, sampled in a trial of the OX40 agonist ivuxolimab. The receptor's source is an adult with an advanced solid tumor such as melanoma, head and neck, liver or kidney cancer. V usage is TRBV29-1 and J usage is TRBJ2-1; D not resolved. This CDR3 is CSVGSYNEQFF. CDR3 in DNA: TGCAGCGTTGGATCATACAATGAGCAGTTCTTC.